The 28 T cell receptor beta chains presented below share a single source sample, sequenced in a study of control samples from healthy donors and cancer patients. The repertoire was sequenced with immunoSEQ multiplex PCR; TCRdb's copy has only in-frame clones and lacks some. This table holds roughly 200,000 clones, about 94% found once. Sequenced input: blood. These receptors all stem from a man aged 50-60 years in good health.

The chain carries TRBV7-9 and TRBJ1-4; TRBD1 is a possible D gene (5 bases). Trimming removed 3 bases from V and 2 bases from J, with 22 bases in between. The germline V gene encodes CDR1 SEHNR and CDR2 FQNEAQ (reference sequence). CDR3 length equals 19 residues. The CDR3 sequence: CASSFSGGRWGNTNEKLFF. CDR3 bases: TGTGCCAGCAGCTTTAGCGGGGGTCGGTGGGGAAACACTAATGAAAAACTGTTTTTT.

This rearrangement joins TRBV11-2 to TRBJ2-1, with TRBD2 matching over 9 bases. Losses at the gene ends were 3 bases for V and 12 bases for J; bases not matched to a gene: 12. The CDR3 consists of 15 residues. Germline V gene data show CDR1 as SGHAT and CDR2 as FQNNGV. The CDR3 is CASSLRLAEPTMQFF. The CDR3 DNA reads TGTGCCAGCAGCTTGAGACTAGCGGAGCCTACCATGCAGTTCTTC.

The chain is built from TRBV6-5 and TRBJ2-1; 14 bases agree with TRBD2. Trimming removed 5 bases from V and 12 bases from J; junction bases left unmatched: 9. Per germline, CDR1 MNHEY and CDR2 SVGAGI. The CDR3 is 15 amino acids. The CDR3 DNA reads TGTGCCAGCAGTACCGGGACTAGCGGGGGCCCACCGCAGTTCTTC. It encodes CASSTGTSGGPPQFF.

A remark on this clone: Other DNA sequences of this sample code for an identical CDR3. The gene calls are TRBV6-5 and TRBJ1-2, with TRBD1 matching 10 bases. Germline lookup yields CDR1 MNHEY and CDR2 SVGAGI. The CDR3 consists of 13 residues. Unmatched junction bases numbered 5, after V lost 6 bases and J lost 7 bases. The CDR3 is CASSRGQGGGYTF. The CDR3 DNA is TGTGCCAGCAGCCGTGGACAGGGGGGTGGCTACACCTTC.

The table lists this clone with a count of one. This sample also contains other DNA sequences that code for the same CDR3. This chain uses TRBV2 with TRBJ1-5, with unresolved D. The germline V and J ends were trimmed by 1 base and 6 bases, with 7 bases remaining between them. Germline loops: CDR1 SNHLY, CDR2 FYNNEI. This CDR3 region has 13 residues. The CDR3 protein is CASSEEVGQPQHF. As DNA, the CDR3 is TGTGCCAGCAGTGAAGAAGTGGGTCAGCCCCAGCATTTT.

This chain links TRBV9 with TRBJ1-6, with 7 bases that match TRBD1. With 0 bases clipped from V and 7 bases from J, the junction kept 4 bases outside the gene matches. Per germline, CDR1 SGDLS and CDR2 YYNGEE. The CDR3 covers 15 residues. CDR3 sequence: CASSVAQQGNSPLHF. The CDR3 DNA sequence: TGTGCCAGCAGCGTAGCTCAACAGGGGAATTCACCCCTCCACTTT.

The genes are TRBV5-6 and TRBJ1-3; maybe TRBD1 (5 bases). The CDR3 runs 13 residues. Germline loops: CDR1 SGHDT, CDR2 YYEEEE. V lost 1 base and J lost 8, with 10 bases in between. The CDR3 DNA is TGTGCCAGCAGCTTGACAGGAGTGGACACCATATATTTT. It codes for CASSLTGVDTIYF.

The chain joins TRBV6-1 to TRBJ2-7; 7 bases agree with TRBD1. The CDR3 contains 15 residues. Germline CDR1 MNHNS, CDR2 SASEGT. The J segment lost 4 bases and the V segment lost 3 bases, leaving 9 bases of the junction unmatched. CDR3: CASSEGAGGVYEQYF. CDR3 in DNA: TGTGCCAGCAGTGAGGGGGCAGGGGGTGTTTACGAGCAGTACTTC.

The chain combines TRBV3-1 (or the pseudogene TRBV3-2) with TRBJ1-3; D call uncertain. V was pared by 4 bases and J by 4 bases, with 11 bases between. Germline V lookup: CDR1 LGHDT, CDR2 YNNKEL (reference sequence). This CDR3 spans 14 amino acids. CDR3 amino acids: CASSRVPVGNTIYF. DNA for the CDR3: TGTGCCAGCAGCCGGGTTCCTGTCGGAAACACCATATATTTT.

Comments on this clone: Sequence at one end of the junction differs from germline and may be a read error. V and J are TRBV3-1 (or the pseudogene TRBV3-2) and TRBJ1-3; D is uncertain. The CDR3 loop spans 12 amino acids. The germline V gene encodes CDR1 LGHDT and CDR2 YNNKEL (reference sequence). The DNA for the CDR3 is TGTGCCAGCAGCCAAGAGGACGGTCCGGTACATTTT. It encodes CASSQEDGPVHF.

The chain uses TRBV19 and TRBJ2-3; D is tentatively TRBD1 or TRBD2 (6 bases each). Germline CDR1 is LNHDA and CDR2 is SQIVND (reference sequence). The V end lost 9 bases, the J end lost 6 bases, and 16 bases lay between the germline ends. The CDR3 is 13 amino acids. DNA for the CDR3: TGTGCCAGCCGGGTGGGGGGCGTCGATACGCAGTATTTT. Translated, it gives CASRVGGVDTQYF.

The chain links TRBV19 to TRBJ1-5, with 9 bases aligning to TRBD1. The CDR3 consists of 15 residues. Trimming took 3 bases from V and 3 from J; bases not matched to a gene: 3. CDR1 is LNHDA, CDR2 SQIVND, per germline (reference sequence). This CDR3 is CASSIGDRDNQPQHF. The CDR3 region has the DNA TGTGCCAGTAGTATCGGGGACAGGGACAATCAGCCCCAGCATTTT.

This clone was observed a handful of times. DNA of the CDR3: TGTGCCAGCACCGGCCGCAATGAGCAGTTCTTC. This sequence encodes CASTGRNEQFF. This chain links TRBV2 with TRBJ2-1; D ambiguous. The CDR3 extends over 11 amino acids. Trimming pared 7 bases from V and 6 bases from J, leaving 7 bases between. Germline CDR1 reads SNHLY; CDR2 reads FYNNEI.

V is TRBV2 and J is TRBJ1-2, with D unresolved. V was clipped by 7 bases and J by 8 bases, with 20 bases between them. This CDR3 spans 14 amino acids. CDR1 SNHLY and CDR2 FYNNEI come from the germline V gene. This CDR3 is CASIWTAQLGGYTF. The CDR3 DNA is TGTGCCAGCATCTGGACTGCGCAATTGGGAGGCTACACCTTC.

The genes are TRBV3-1 (or the pseudogene TRBV3-2) and TRBJ1-3; no clear D gene. V gave up 1 base and J gave up 4 bases, with 11 bases separating them. Looked up from germline, CDR1 is LGHDT and CDR2 is YNNKEL (reference sequence). CDR3 length: 15 amino acids. CDR3 bases: TGTGCCAGCAGCCAAGCATTGCGGTGGGGAAACACCATATATTTT. Protein sequence: CASSQALRWGNTIYF.

This clone was detected a few times. This chain connects TRBV5-5 to TRBJ2-7; D remains unclear. V shed 2 bases and J shed 5 bases, with 8 bases lying between them. Germline assignment: CDR1 SGHKS and CDR2 YYEKEE (reference sequence). The CDR3 consists of 12 residues. The CDR3: CASSFGGNEQYF. CDR3 bases: TGTGCCAGCAGCTTTGGTGGGAACGAGCAGTACTTC.

The chain has TRBV18 and TRBJ1-2, with unresolved D. This CDR3 contains 14 residues. The germline CDR1 and CDR2 sequences are KGHSH and LQKENI. The ends were cut back, 0 bases at V and 3 bases at J, with 8 bases in the middle. The CDR3 DNA sequence: TGTGCCAGCTCACCACCGGGCAGAGACTATGGCTACACCTTC. Translation: CASSPPGRDYGYTF.

The genes are TRBV5-1 and TRBJ2-5; the match to TRBD1 covers 8 bases. J gave up 4 bases and V 3 bases, and 8 bases lay outside the gene matches. The CDR3 totals 15 residues. CDR1 is SGHRS and CDR2 is YFSETQ in the germline V gene. The CDR3 region has the DNA TGCGCCAGCAGCTACGGACAGGGAGATTCAGAGACCCAGTACTTC. Residues: CASSYGQGDSETQYF.

The V and J genes are TRBV5-1 and TRBJ2-7; 7 nucleotides agree with TRBD1. Germline V gene sequence: CDR1 SGHRS, CDR2 YFSETQ. The length of the CDR3 is 15 residues. J lost 5 bases, V lost 4 bases, and 12 bases had no gene match. CDR3 protein: CASSLNNPDRDEQYV. DNA for the CDR3: TGCGCCAGCAGCCTAAATAACCCTGACAGGGACGAGCAGTACGTC.

This chain uses TRBV2 with TRBJ2-5, with D perhaps matching TRBD2 (6 bases). Trimming removed 5 bases from V and 5 bases from J, with 15 bases in between. CDR3 size: 14 residues. Per the germline V gene, CDR1 is SNHLY and CDR2 is FYNNEI. The DNA of the CDR3 is TGTGCCAGCAGTCCTCTAGCGCTCGGGGAGACCCAGTACTTC. Translating it yields CASSPLALGETQYF. The whole variable domain, filled in from reference TRBV2 and TRBJ2-5, reads EPEVTQTPSHQVTQMGQEVILRCVPISNHLYFYWYRQILGQKVEFLVSFYNNEISEKSEIFDDQFSVERPDGSNFTLKIRSTKLEDSAMYFCASSPLALGETQYFGPGTRLLVL.

This rearrangement joins TRBV7-9 to TRBJ2-5; D gene uncertain. Trimming pared 2 bases from V and 0 bases from J, leaving 10 bases between. The CDR3 contains 15 residues. Germline CDR1 is SEHNR and CDR2 is FQNEAQ (reference sequence). The CDR3 nucleotides are TGTGCCAGCAGCTTATACGTAAGGTACCAAGAGACCCAGTACTTC. Translated: CASSLYVRYQETQYF.

This chain links TRBV6-5 with TRBJ2-7, with a weak D call TRBD1 (7 bases). Germline lookup yields CDR1 MNHEY and CDR2 SVGAGI. V lost 6 bases and J 2 bases, leaving 11 bases between the germline ends. The CDR3 is made up of 13 amino acids. The CDR3 protein is CASSRGEAYEQYF. The CDR3 nucleotides read TGTGCCAGCAGCAGGGGGGAAGCCTACGAGCAGTACTTC.

The chain joins TRBV19 to TRBJ1-1, with D unclear. The germline CDR1 and CDR2 sequences are LNHDA and SQIVND (reference sequence). Between the trimmed V and J ends, which lost 4 bases and 1 base, there was a span of 7 bases. The CDR3 covers 13 residues. The chain's CDR3 is CASSTIENTEAFF. The CDR3 bases are TGTGCCAGTAGTACAATAGAGAACACTGAAGCTTTCTTT.

As regards this clone: This sample includes further DNA sequences coding for the same CDR3. J is TRBJ1-2 and V is TRBV5-1, with D uncertain. V gave up 4 bases and J gave up 0 bases, with 16 bases separating them. CDR1 is SGHRS, CDR2 YFSETQ, per germline. The CDR3 contains 16 residues. The CDR3 loop reads CASSQGQSQSNYGYTF. The CDR3 DNA reads as TGCGCCAGCAGCCAAGGGCAGTCCCAATCTAACTATGGCTACACCTTC.

The chain couples TRBV19 to TRBJ2-6, with TRBD1 matching over 9 bases. The CDR3 contains 17 residues. V was clipped by 7 bases and J by 2 bases; unmatched bases: 9. Germline CDR1 reads LNHDA; CDR2 reads SQIVND (reference sequence). CDR3 in DNA: TGTGCCAGTAATTATGGGACAGGGAATACTGGGGCCAACGTCCTGACTTTC. Translation gives CASNYGTGNTGANVLTF.

This chain connects TRBV10-2 to TRBJ1-5; D gene unclear. CDR3 length: 14 amino acids. Between the trimmed V and J ends, which lost 3 bases and 3 bases, there was a span of 9 bases. Germline V gene data show CDR1 as WSHSY and CDR2 as SAAADI. CDR3 in DNA: TGCGCCAGCAGTGAATCAGGAGTCAATCAGCCCCAGCATTTT. It yields the protein CASSESGVNQPQHF.

The chain carries TRBV12-3 or TRBV12-4 and TRBJ1-1, with unresolved D. V was cut by 3 bases and J by 5 bases, with 10 bases left in between. This CDR3 spans 13 amino acids. For the CDR3, the DNA is TGTGCCAGCAGTTTCACGAGGGTAACTGAAGCTTTCTTT. Protein product: CASSFTRVTEAFF.

The chain's CDR3 is CASSYGTERTDTQYF. DNA for the CDR3: TGTGCCAGCAGCTACGGGACAGAGAGGACAGATACGCAGTATTTT. The chain employs TRBV5-6 and TRBJ2-3; 7 bases are shared with TRBD1. With 3 bases clipped from V and 3 bases from J, the junction kept 7 bases outside the gene matches. This CDR3 is 15 amino acids long. Germline V gene data show CDR1 as SGHDT and CDR2 as YYEEEE.